These T cell receptor beta chains were read from a single sample in a study of blood T cells in healthy people across ages. Using its own MiXCR run on the 5' RACE reads, TCRdb lists one record per CDR3 protein. The sample carries more than 1,000,000 distinct CDR3 sequences, under 30% recorded once. This sample also belongs to another study, concerning T cells of mothers and their children.

The sequenced material came from blood. The receptors were sampled from a girl aged 2 to 9 in good health. CDR3s include the opening cysteine and the closing phenylalanine or tryptophan. A D gene is named only where the DNA matches it firmly. Clone size is not always given. Where it is, it says once, few, many or a class for expanded clones.

size	V	D	J	DNA	CDR3
NA	TRBV7-3	NA	TRBJ2-2	TGTGCCAGCAGCTCGCCCGGTGTTCCTGGGGAGCTGTTTTTT	CASSSPGVPGELFF
NA	TRBV5-1	TRBD1	TRBJ1-2	TGCGCCAGCAGCCTCCCGGGGACAGTAGACGGCTACACCTTC	CASSLPGTVDGYTF
few	TRBV20-1	NA	TRBJ2-7	TGCAGTGCTAGATGGGGGCACAGGGACTACGAGCAGTACTTC	CSARWGHRDYEQYF
NA	TRBV7-2	TRBD1	TRBJ2-5	TGTGCCAGCAGCTGGGACAGATTCCAAGAGACCCAGTACTTC	CASSWDRFQETQYF
NA	TRBV7-9	TRBD1	TRBJ1-1	TGTGCCAGCAGCCTAGTGGGACAGATGAACACTGAAGCTTTCTTT	CASSLVGQMNTEAFF
many	TRBV7-2	NA	TRBJ1-5	TGTGCCAGCAGCTCGACCCCAGGGAATCAGCCCCAGCATTTT	CASSSTPGNQPQHF
few	TRBV2	TRBD2	TRBJ2-7	TGTGCCAGCAGTGAACTGGGACTAGCGGGACGCTACGAGCAGTACTTC	CASSELGLAGRYEQYF
NA	TRBV28	NA	TRBJ2-7	TGTGCCAGCAGTTTATCAGGGGCGCACTCCTACGAGCAGTACTTC	CASSLSGAHSYEQYF
NA	TRBV29-1	TRBD2	TRBJ2-7	TGCAGCGCTGAAATAGCGGGAGTCGAGGACGAGCAGTACTTC	CSAEIAGVEDEQYF
NA	TRBV4-3	NA	TRBJ1-2	TGCGCCAGCAGCCAAGATCTAGTAACAGTTGGTAGCTATGGCTACACCTTC	CASSQDLVTVGSYGYTF
few	TRBV4-1	TRBD2	TRBJ2-3	TGCGCCAGCAGCCAAGATGGTACGGGAGGTCTCACAGATACGCAGTATTTT	CASSQDGTGGLTDTQYF
many	TRBV20-1	NA	TRBJ2-1	TGCAGTGCTAGAGGGAGGTCCTACAATGAGCAGTTCTTC	CSARGRSYNEQFF
NA	TRBV4-3	NA	TRBJ2-7	TGCGCCAGCAGCCAAGCGGTCGACAGGGAGCAGTACTTC	CASSQAVDREQYF
NA	TRBV9	NA	TRBJ2-2	TGTGCCAGCAACCGTTGGGACACCGGGGAGCTGTTTTTT	CASNRWDTGELFF
few	TRBV20-1	NA	TRBJ2-5	TGCAGTGCAGTATTACCTAGCAGCCGCCAAGAGACCCAGTACTTC	CSAVLPSSRQETQYF
few	TRBV6-2/TRBV6-3	NA	TRBJ2-7	TGTGCCAGCAAGTCACCGGCCCGATACGAGCAGTACTTC	CASKSPARYEQYF
NA	TRBV7-9	NA	TRBJ2-3	TGTGCCAGCAGCTTAAGAAGCGGTACTACCGATACGCAGTATTTT	CASSLRSGTTDTQYF
few	TRBV20-1	NA	TRBJ1-2	TGCAGTGCTAGAGTTGCCTATGGCTACACCTTC	CSARVAYGYTF
few	TRBV19	TRBD1	TRBJ2-7	TGTGCCAATACCAACAGGGGGCTATTCGACGAGCAGTACTTC	CANTNRGLFDEQYF
NA	TRBV4-3	NA	TRBJ2-1	TGCGCCAGCAGCCAAGATCGGGGCCTCGGCCCTGGATGGGATGAGCAGTTCTTC	CASSQDRGLGPGWDEQFF
NA	TRBV7-9	NA	TRBJ1-2	TGTGCCAGCGTAGGGGAGTTTAACTATGGCTACACCTTC	CASVGEFNYGYTF
NA	TRBV5-1	NA	TRBJ2-5	TGCGCCAGCAGCTTAGAAATAGCGGAAGGCCCCCAAGAGACCCAGTACTTC	CASSLEIAEGPQETQYF
NA	TRBV6-1	NA	TRBJ2-2	TGTGCCAGCCGGTCCTTTCTAGCCTCGGGAACCGGGGAGCTGTTTTTT	CASRSFLASGTGELFF
NA	TRBV3-1	NA	TRBJ1-5	TGTGCCAGCAGCCAAGAGTGGCCCCAGCATTTT	CASSQEWPQHF
few	TRBV12-3/TRBV12-4	TRBD1	TRBJ2-2	TGTGCCAGCATCTTAAGGGGGCCCGGGGAGCTGTTTTTT	CASILRGPGELFF
many	TRBV4-1	NA	TRBJ2-7	TGCGCCAGCAGCCAAGGGGGATTTATGTACGAGCAGTACTTC	CASSQGGFMYEQYF
once	TRBV7-9	NA	TRBJ2-7	TGTGCCAGCAGCCGACCTGGGTCTAGCTACGAGCAGTACTTC	CASSRPGSSYEQYF
NA	TRBV5-5	NA	TRBJ2-1	TGTGCCAGCAGCTTTACCTACTCCTACAATGAGCAGTTCTTC	CASSFTYSYNEQFF
few	TRBV4-3	TRBD1	TRBJ2-1	TGCGCCAGCAGCCAGGGGGGACAGGGAAACTACAATGAGCAGTTCTTC	CASSQGGQGNYNEQFF
NA	TRBV14	NA	TRBJ1-3	TGTGCCAGCAGCCTCCTGGGACCTCGAGGGGACACCATATATTTT	CASSLLGPRGDTIYF
NA	TRBV14	NA	TRBJ2-1	TGTGCCAGCAGCCAACTGAACGAGCACAATGAGCAGTTCTTC	CASSQLNEHNEQFF
NA	TRBV29-1	NA	TRBJ2-3	TGCAGCGTGATGGACACGCGAGTCACAGATACGCAGTATTTT	CSVMDTRVTDTQYF
NA	TRBV6-2/TRBV6-3	NA	TRBJ2-5	TGTGCCAGCAGTGCCCACGATGACCAGTACTTC	CASSAHDDQYF
few	TRBV6-4	TRBD1	TRBJ1-1	TGTGCCAGCAGGAGCCGGCGCCATGAGGTGAGGGACAGGGGGCGGTCGGGGACTGAAGCTTTCTTT	CASRSRRHEVRDRGRSGTEAFF
NA	TRBV12-3/TRBV12-4	NA	TRBJ2-5	TGTGCCAGCAGTACGACGGGGTGGGAGACCCAGTACTTC	CASSTTGWETQYF
many	TRBV3-1	TRBD2	TRBJ2-3	TGTGCCAGCAGCCACCTCCCCGGTCGGGGGGATGGCACAGATACGCAGTATTTT	CASSHLPGRGDGTDTQYF
few	TRBV5-1	NA	TRBJ1-5	TGCGCCAGCAGCGATGGGGGGGCGGAACAGCCCCAGCATTTT	CASSDGGAEQPQHF
few	TRBV15	NA	TRBJ1-6	TGTGCCACCAGCGATTACAGGGAGTATAGTTCACCCCTCCACTTT	CATSDYREYSSPLHF
few	TRBV13	NA	TRBJ2-3	TGTGCCAGCAGCTTAGAGGCATCCCCGGGAGATACGCAGTATTTT	CASSLEASPGDTQYF
few	TRBV7-9	TRBD2	TRBJ2-1	TGTGCCAGCAGCCCCCAGAGCGGGATATACAATGTGCAGTTCTTC	CASSPQSGIYNVQFF
few	TRBV4-1	NA	TRBJ1-1	TGCGCCAGCAGCCAAGATGTTGGAACCGTGAACACTGAAGCTTTCTTT	CASSQDVGTVNTEAFF
few	TRBV29-1	TRBD2	TRBJ2-1	TGCAGCGTTGAGTGGGTGACTAGCGGGGATTACAATGAGCAGTTCTTC	CSVEWVTSGDYNEQFF
NA	TRBV28	NA	TRBJ2-1	TGTGCCAGCAGTTTCCGCGGGCTCGATCACAATGAGCAGTTCTTC	CASSFRGLDHNEQFF
few	TRBV6-2/TRBV6-3	TRBD1	TRBJ2-7	TGTGCCAGCAGCTCCCCCGGGACAGGTACAAGTGAGCAGTACTTC	CASSSPGTGTSEQYF
NA	TRBV10-3	TRBD2	TRBJ2-1	TGTGCCATCAGAACAGAAAGACTAGCGGGGCTCAATGAGCAGTTCTTC	CAIRTERLAGLNEQFF
few	TRBV5-1	NA	TRBJ1-1	TGCGCCAGCAGCTACGAGGGGGTCGGGTCTGAAGCTTTCTTT	CASSYEGVGSEAFF